This TCR beta chain appears in the sequencing data of a study of T cell responses to AZD1222 COVID-19 vaccine (dated by TCRdb to 2020 to 2022). As for the study more broadly: Because spike-specific TCR depth and breadth did not differ between the two schedules, AZD1222 recipients who got a second dose at roughly 4 weeks were pooled with those who got a second dose at roughly 12 weeks. A total of under 250 trial participants underwent TCR sequencing, of whom under 220 had received two doses of AZD1222 and roughly 26 had received two doses of the MenACWY control vaccine. Trial participants were enrolled by age into 18-55, 56-69 and 70-plus year subgroups, with around 150, 28 and 57 TCR-sequenced participants respectively. General study outcomes and caveats: No day 14 peak-response samples were available, so repertoires were characterized only after the peak T cell response. Participants were mostly white British and included more females than males, and it was suggested by the authors that clonal diversity may have been underestimated. Epitopes outside the regions mutated in the B.1.351 and B.1.1.7 variants were reportedly recognized by nearly half of the unique spike-specific TCRs. The vaccine-associated CD4 TCRs covered the entire spike protein, and the dominant responses fell in regions 160-218 and 743-854. After two AZD1222 doses, both the breadth and the depth of spike-specific TCRs were significantly higher than at day 0 and than in MenACWY recipients. In the small 56-69-year group, the increase in depth fell short of significance, most likely because of low power. Conclusions about previously exposed vaccinees are limited, since just a handful of AZD1222 recipients were seropositive for SARS-CoV-2 at baseline.

The time point label here, explained by the study, means: baseline before first vaccination. The vaccinee samples were drawn from two UK trials, COV001 and COV002, one of which was a single-blind randomized controlled phase 2/3 trial testing AZD1222 (ChAdOx1 nCoV-19) in healthy adults. For TCRbeta chain sequencing, PBMC samples were collected from trial participants at day 0 and at day 28 after the second dose. In the case of this clone: Its antigen specificity is not known. No much larger clone exists at a distance of one base, and base qualities are not known.

Relative to germline, V is 2 bases shorter and J is 5 bases shorter, with 4 bases between their ends. In the germline V gene, CDR1 corresponds to MGHDK and CDR2 to SYGVNS. The CDR3, from cysteine to phenylalanine, totals 12 residues. Here the CDR3 DNA is all that survives: 36 bases in frame from base 1. The CDR3 regions of human TCRbeta chains were analyzed by immunosequencing. The source study handled its data this way. TCRs in the repertoires were compared against a reference library of SARS-CoV-2-specific TCRs that had been generated with the MIRA antigen-specificity platform. Breadth was defined as the fraction of unique TCRs that were SARS-CoV-2-associated. Depth was defined as the fraction of total T cells that were SARS-CoV-2-associated. Using the MIRA data, each spike-specific TCR was mapped to the spike region that the TCR reacts to and placed in a CD4 or CD8 class. Log10-transformed breadth and depth values were compared by one-way ANOVA with Sidak's multiple comparisons tests. The table comes from immuneACCESS by way of TCRdb, which keeps in-frame sequences with V and J called. Part of the clones is missing from these tables; in studies checked, under half for an unresolved V gene and the rest for unknown reasons. Clone size and the V and J calls come from that table; the DNA yielded D and trimming. This sample lists approximately 180,000 clones; just under 90% were detected once. The ten largest account for around 5.8% of the sample.

This receptor was identified in an adult in good health. The input for sequencing was peripheral blood, taken on day 0 of AZD1222 vaccination. The V and J genes are TRBV25-1 and TRBJ1-5; no D gene can be assigned with confidence. The DNA is as follows: TGTGCCAGCAGTGAAAGGGATCAGCCCCAGCATTTT. This sequence encodes CASSERDQPQHF. Here the CDR3 is joined to the reference TRBV25-1 and TRBJ1-5 genes, and the full variable domain is: EADIYQTPRYLVIGTGKKITLECSQTMGHDKMYWYQQDPGMELHLIHYSYGVNSTEKGDLSSESTVSRIRTEHFPLTLESARPSHTSQYLCASSERDQPQHFGDGTRLSIL.